The entry that follows covers one TCR beta chain sequence. A read error is possible here, since a much larger clone lies one base away. This sample is drawn from a study of early T cells in non-severe SARS-CoV-2 infection. TCRdb called the 5' RACE reads again in MiXCR, with one record for every CDR3 protein. The data contain 57,000 or so distinct CDR3 sequences, 5.6% of them seen just once; the ten biggest clones take up approximately 6.3%. CDR3 size: 14 residues. The germline V gene has CDR1 SGHDT and CDR2 YYEEEE. The chain has TRBV5-6 and TRBJ2-7; TRBD1 might be the D (5 bases). The TCR comes from an adult who was a healthcare worker with PCR-confirmed SARS-CoV-2 infection or an uninfected control (not recorded which). The sequenced sample was whole blood. This CDR3 is CVSAPGAGLREQYF. The CDR3 bases are TGTGTCAGCGCCCCTGGGGCAGGGCTTCGCGAGCAGTACTTC.